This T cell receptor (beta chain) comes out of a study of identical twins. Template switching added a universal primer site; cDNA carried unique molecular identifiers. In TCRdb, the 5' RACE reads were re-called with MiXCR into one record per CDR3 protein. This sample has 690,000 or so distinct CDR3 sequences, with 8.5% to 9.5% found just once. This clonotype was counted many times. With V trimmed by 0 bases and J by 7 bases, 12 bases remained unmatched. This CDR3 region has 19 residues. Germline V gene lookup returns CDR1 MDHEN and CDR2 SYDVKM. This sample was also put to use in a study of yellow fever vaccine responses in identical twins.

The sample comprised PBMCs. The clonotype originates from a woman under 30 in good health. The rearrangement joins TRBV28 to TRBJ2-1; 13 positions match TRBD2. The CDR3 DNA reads TGTGCCAGCAGTTTATGGGGAGGAGGAGGGGGACTAGCGGGAAATGAGCAGTTCTTC. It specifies CASSLWGGGGGLAGNEQFF.